The 5 T cell receptor beta chains below all came from one sample that was sequenced in a study of brain T cells in children with intractable seizures. Data came from immunoSEQ multiplex PCR; TCRdb stores just in-frame clones and leaves some out. The table lists approximately 41,000 clones, over 75% of them singletons. The material was peripheral blood, obtained at surgery. These receptors were obtained from a girl under 10 years old with tuberous sclerosis and intractable seizures.

The chain is built from TRBV30 and TRBJ1-1; D may be TRBD1 (5 bases). V gave up 4 bases and J gave up 1 base, with 7 bases separating them. Per germline, CDR1 GTSNPN and CDR2 SVGIG (reference sequence). The CDR3 sequence is 12 residues long. Here the CDR3 reads CAWTGRNTEAFF. In DNA form, the CDR3 reads TGTGCCTGGACGGGGCGGAACACTGAAGCTTTCTTT.

The chain recombines TRBV12-3 or TRBV12-4 with TRBJ2-7, with D uncertain. Trimming removed 10 bases from V and 6 bases from J, with 16 bases in between. The CDR3 is made up of 12 amino acids. The CDR3 sequence is CATKYRRAEQYF. CDR3 sequence (DNA): TGTGCCACCAAATATCGACGGGCCGAGCAGTACTTC.

The CDR3 DNA reads as TGCGCCAGCAGCCAAGAAAGGACGAGGGCCGGGGAGCTGTTTTTT. It yields the protein CASSQERTRAGELFF. V gene TRBV4-1 combines with J gene TRBJ2-2; possible D gene TRBD2, 5 bases. With 0 bases removed from V and 6 bases from J, the gap between germline ends came to 11 bases. This CDR3 has 15 residues. CDR1 and CDR2 from the germline V gene are MGHRA and YSYEKL.

The chain combines TRBV10-3 with TRBJ2-5; D is perhaps TRBD2 (6 bases). The V and J ends lost 3 bases and 5 bases respectively, with 16 bases between them. This CDR3 region has 15 residues. The germline CDR1 and CDR2 sequences are ENHRY and SYGVKD. The CDR3 DNA reads as TGTGCCATCAGTGATTCGGGCCTAGGGAGGGAGACCCAGTACTTC. This encodes CAISDSGLGRETQYF.

This clone was picked up one time. This rearrangement joins TRBV7-2 to TRBJ2-7; possibly TRBD1 or TRBD2 for D (5 bases each). This CDR3 comprises 14 residues. Trimming removed 5 bases at V and 3 bases at J, with 14 bases between. CDR1 is SGHTA, CDR2 FQGNSA, per germline. The CDR3 DNA reads TGTGCCAGCAGCGAACCGGGACGGAGCTACGAGCAGTACTTC. Protein product: CASSEPGRSYEQYF.